The 27 T cell receptor beta chains below were found in one sample sequenced in a study of vaccination and CD4 T cells after COVID-19. Their cognate antigens are unknown. Noted time point: late sampling 161 to 241 days after vaccination in a few convalescent patients. Specified treatment: roughly ten-day PBMC culture with coronavirus spike peptide pools or control peptides (ViraFEST assay). An Oncomine TCR Beta short-read assay was used to sequence the DNA from cultured CD4+ T cells. TCRdb redid the calling of the PCR reads with MiXCR, one entry per CDR3 protein. The sample holds around 18,000 distinct CDR3 sequences, roughly 49% seen once. The source was CD4+ T cells from blood, cultured in vitro, collected about 7 months after SARS-CoV-2 vaccination. All receptors come from a human donor who had recovered from COVID-19.

This clonotype was seen a few times. This sequence joins TRBV7-2 and TRBJ1-6; the D is unclear. Between the trimmed V and J ends, which lost 1 base and 7 bases, there was a span of 5 bases. CDR3 length: 13 amino acids. CDR1 is SGHTA, CDR2 FQGNSA, per germline. The CDR3 is CASSLEENSPLHF. In nucleotides, the CDR3 is TGTGCCAGCAGCTTAGAGGAGAATTCACCCCTCCACTTT.

Note on this clonotype: Compared with germline, one end of the junction differs, possibly owing to a read error. This chain joins TRBV7-2 and TRBJ1-1; D is unclear. The CDR3 runs 14 residues. Germline loops: CDR1 SGHTA, CDR2 FQGNSA. The DNA for the CDR3 is TGTGCCAGCAGAACGGAACCTTCCGGCACTGGAGCTTTCTTT. Protein: CASRTEPSGTGAFF. The entire variable domain, with the rest obtained from reference TRBV7-2 and TRBJ1-1, is as follows: GAGVSQSPSNKVTEKGKDVELRCDPISGHTALYWYRQSLGQGLEFLIYFQGNSAPDKSGLPSDRFSAERTGGSVSTLTIQRTQQEDSAVYLCASRTEPSGTGAFFGQGTRLTVV.

The V call is TRBV10-3, the J call TRBJ1-1; D is ambiguous. Trimming removed 10 bases from V and 1 base from J, with 16 bases in between. The CDR3 sequence is 14 residues long. From germline, CDR1 is ENHRY and CDR2 SYGVKD. This chain's CDR3 is CASYDQTKNTEAFF. CDR3 in DNA: TGTGCCAGCTACGACCAAACAAAGAACACTGAAGCTTTCTTT.

This clonotype is classed as medium-sized. This chain links TRBV27 with TRBJ2-7; 8 positions agree with TRBD1. The J segment lost 6 bases and the V segment lost 8 bases, leaving 15 bases of the junction unmatched. Germline V gene lookup returns CDR1 MNHEY and CDR2 SMNVEV (reference sequence). This CDR3 spans 15 amino acids. This CDR3 reads CASGVRQGSSGEQYF. CDR3 DNA sequence: TGTGCCAGCGGTGTCCGACAGGGGAGCTCGGGCGAGCAGTACTTC.

This clonotype was seen a handful of times. The chain recombines TRBV6-4 with TRBJ1-6, with TRBD1 as a possible D gene (6 bases). Germline CDR1 and CDR2: MRHNA and SNTAGT. Trimming took off 3 bases at V and 9 bases at J, with 9 bases between the two ends. The CDR3 consists of 13 residues. This CDR3 reads CASSETGTSPLHF. The CDR3 DNA is TGTGCCAGCAGTGAAACAGGGACTTCACCCCTCCACTTT.

This clonotype came up a few times. The CDR3 region has the DNA TGTGCCAGCAGAAGTCACGTCATGAACACTGAAGCTTTCTTT. Translation gives CASRSHVMNTEAFF. The chain joins TRBV6-1 to TRBJ1-1, with unresolved D. This CDR3 contains 14 residues. V lost 6 bases and J lost 0, with 11 bases in between. Germline V gene sequence: CDR1 MNHNS, CDR2 SASEGT.

This clonotype is medium-sized (0.01 to 0.1%) within its sample. The V and J genes are TRBV7-2 and TRBJ2-3; 7 bases map to TRBD2. The CDR3 has 15 residues. The V and J ends lost 4 bases and 4 bases, in that order; junction bases with no gene match: 8. Germline assignment: CDR1 SGHTA and CDR2 FQGNSA. The CDR3 reads CASSSPKTSPDTQYF. For the CDR3, the DNA is TGTGCCAGCAGCTCGCCTAAGACTAGCCCAGATACGCAGTATTTT.

The chain is built from TRBV6-1 and TRBJ2-6; D call uncertain. This CDR3 is built from 14 residues. V lost 2 bases and J lost 3, with 5 bases in between. In germline, CDR1 is MNHNS, CDR2 SASEGT. CDR3 in DNA: TGTGCCAGCAGTGAATTTGTTGGGGCCAACGTCCTGACTTTC. Protein sequence: CASSEFVGANVLTF.

This clonotype was observed a handful of times. DNA of the CDR3: TGCAGTGCTAGAGATCGTGGTAGCGGGTCTCCAGATACGCAGTATTTT. The encoded protein is CSARDRGSGSPDTQYF. The genes are TRBV20-1 and TRBJ2-3, with 7 bases aligning to TRBD2. Germline CDR1 is DFQATT and CDR2 is SNEGSKA (reference sequence). CDR3 length: 16 amino acids. The V and J ends lost 0 bases and 4 bases, in that order; junction bases with no gene match: 10.

The V gene is TRBV20-1, the J gene TRBJ2-1, with D tentatively TRBD2 (5 bases). The CDR3 has 16 residues. Germline lookup yields CDR1 DFQATT and CDR2 SNEGSKA (reference sequence). The V and J ends lost 7 bases and 1 base respectively, with 20 bases between them. CDR3 amino acids: CSVLYVGAVSYNEQFF. In nucleotides, the CDR3 is TGCAGTGTGCTCTACGTAGGAGCGGTATCCTACAATGAGCAGTTCTTC.

This chain uses TRBV20-1 with TRBJ2-5, with unresolved D. The length of the CDR3 is 16 residues. CDR1 and CDR2 from the germline V gene are DFQATT and SNEGSKA (reference sequence). Trimming removed 0 bases from V and 5 bases from J, with 19 bases in between. CDR3 in DNA: TGCAGTGCTAGAGACTTCCGGACGGGTGGGTTTGAGACCCAGTACTTC. As protein: CSARDFRTGGFETQYF.

The chain uses TRBV6-1 and TRBJ2-7, with D possibly being TRBD2 (5 bases). Germline CDR1 and CDR2: MNHNS and SASEGT. CDR3 size: 13 residues. Trimming pared 4 bases from V and 1 base from J, leaving 8 bases between. CDR3 DNA: TGTGCCAGCAGTGGCGGGCTTTCCTACGAGCAGTACTTC. It translates to CASSGGLSYEQYF.

The rearrangement joins TRBV21-1 to TRBJ2-3; whether TRBD2, the table's D call, matches the DNA was not checked. TRBV21-1 is a documented pseudogene. This CDR3 is built from 15 residues. CDR3 sequence: CASSKVGPDTDTQYF. The CDR3 region has the DNA TGTGCCAGCAGCAAAGTTGGGCCCGACACAGATACGCAGTATTTT.

The V call is TRBV27, the J call TRBJ1-1; 9 bases align to TRBD1. Germline V CDR1 and CDR2: MNHEY, SMNVEV (reference sequence). The CDR3 is 12 amino acids. Trimming took 5 bases from V and 9 from J; bases not matched to a gene: 4. In nucleotides, the CDR3 is TGTGCCAGCAGTATAACAGGGGGCCAAGCTTTCTTT. Translated: CASSITGGQAFF.

This chain joins TRBV20-1 and TRBJ2-3; a possible D gene is TRBD2 (6 bases). This CDR3 spans 15 amino acids. V was trimmed by 6 bases and J by 0 bases, leaving 16 bases between them. Germline V gene data show CDR1 as DFQATT and CDR2 as SNEGSKA (reference sequence). CDR3 residues: CSAASWGRSTDTQYF. The CDR3 DNA follows: TGCAGTGCCGCATCTTGGGGGAGGAGCACAGATACGCAGTATTTT.

The J gene is TRBJ2-5, the V gene TRBV30; D unclear. Germline V CDR1 and CDR2: GTSNPN, SVGIG (reference sequence). This CDR3 spans 13 amino acids. V lost 0 bases and J lost 5, with 10 bases in between. DNA of the CDR3: TGTGCCTGGAGTGTCCGGGTCCGGGAGACCCAGTACTTC. This translates into CAWSVRVRETQYF.

The chain has TRBV20-1 and TRBJ1-2; the D is unclear. Per germline, CDR1 DFQATT and CDR2 SNEGSKA (reference sequence). The CDR3 spans 14 residues. The V end was cut by 1 base, the J end by 4 bases, with 13 bases between. In DNA form, the CDR3 reads TGCAGTGCTAGAGTACCACCGGACGTCTATGGCTACACCTTC. Residues: CSARVPPDVYGYTF.

This clonotype has more than one count but fewer than ten. The V call is TRBV7-8, the J call TRBJ1-5; D is unclear. The CDR3 has 17 amino acids. Germline loops: CDR1 SGHVS, CDR2 FQNEAQ. V lost 2 bases and J 0 bases, leaving 14 bases between the germline ends. DNA for the CDR3: TGTGCCAGCAGCTTACGTGGTCGAATCTATAGCAATCAGCCCCAGCATTTT. This encodes CASSLRGRIYSNQPQHF.

This sequence joins TRBV7-2 and TRBJ2-7; 7 nucleotides match TRBD2. V lost 3 bases, J lost 0 bases, and 8 bases stayed unmatched. This CDR3 has 16 amino acids. Germline CDR1 reads SGHTA; CDR2 reads FQGNSA. CDR3 sequence (DNA): TGTGCCAGCAGCTTGTACTCTAGCGGTGCCTCCTACGAGCAGTACTTC. Its translation is CASSLYSSGASYEQYF.

This clonotype has only a few counts. This rearrangement joins TRBV10-3 to TRBJ2-3, with TRBD2 matching over 12 bases. J lost 2 bases, V lost 3 bases, and 3 bases had no gene match. Germline V gene sequence: CDR1 ENHRY, CDR2 SYGVKD. The CDR3 is made up of 16 amino acids. The CDR3 region has the DNA TGTGCCATCAGTGAAGGACTAGCGGGGATCACAGATACGCAGTATTTT. This translates into CAISEGLAGITDTQYF.

The genes are TRBV6-1 and TRBJ2-7; 9 bases fit TRBD1. The CDR3 sequence is 15 residues long. The V gene end was trimmed by 5 bases and the J gene end by 3 bases; junction bases not matched to a gene: 8. CDR1 is MNHNS, CDR2 SASEGT, per germline. The CDR3, as DNA: TGTGCCAGCAGTCGGCCGGGACAGGGACACTACGAGCAGTACTTC. It translates to CASSRPGQGHYEQYF.

In this sample, this clonotype turned up a few times. The CDR3 DNA follows: TGTGCCAGCAGTTTACGGGCAGGGAGCACTGAAGCTTTCTTT. This translates into CASSLRAGSTEAFF. The chain combines TRBV27 with TRBJ1-1; perhaps TRBD1 as D (5 bases). Trimming took off 2 bases at V and 4 bases at J, with 11 bases between the two ends. Germline loops: CDR1 MNHEY, CDR2 SMNVEV (reference sequence). The CDR3 has 14 amino acids.

This rearrangement joins TRBV6-1 to TRBJ2-1; TRBD2 matches 10 bases. J was trimmed by 4 bases and V by 7 bases; bases with no gene match: 13. The CDR3 has 17 residues. From germline, CDR1 is MNHNS and CDR2 SASEGT. CDR3 amino acids: CASILGGTSEKYNEQFF. CDR3 sequence (DNA): TGTGCCAGCATCCTTGGCGGGACTAGCGAGAAATACAATGAGCAGTTCTTC.

CDR3 DNA: TGTGCCAGCAGCTTGGGACAGGGCGGCACAGATACGCAGTATTTT. Protein: CASSLGQGGTDTQYF. V is TRBV7-9 and J is TRBJ2-3, with 9 bases fitting TRBD1. Looked up from germline, CDR1 is SEHNR and CDR2 is FQNEAQ (reference sequence). The V and J ends lost 3 bases and 1 base, in that order; junction bases with no gene match: 2. This CDR3 comprises 15 residues.

The table lists this clonotype with a few counts. V is TRBV12-3 or TRBV12-4 and J is TRBJ1-6, with D possibly matching TRBD1 (5 bases). The CDR3 has 14 amino acids. Trimming pared 6 bases from V and 7 bases from J, leaving 13 bases between. CDR3 loop: CASRGTQQNSPLHF. The CDR3 region has the DNA TGTGCCAGCAGGGGGACTCAGCAGAATTCACCCCTCCACTTT.

As regards this clonotype: Germline and junction disagree at one end, which may indicate a read error. V gene TRBV4-2 combines with J gene TRBJ1-2; the D is unclear. This CDR3 is 15 amino acids long. Germline-derived CDR1 and CDR2 are LGHNA and YNFKEQ. The CDR3 DNA reads TGTGCCAGCAGCAAAGATGGGATGGGCGGTCGGGGCTACACCTTC. Translating gives CASSKDGMGGRGYTF.

This clonotype has just a few counts. The gene calls are TRBV7-2 and TRBJ1-6, with 8 bases matching TRBD1. Germline CDR1 reads SGHTA; CDR2 reads FQGNSA. CDR3 size: 14 residues. The ends lost 6 bases at V and 11 bases at J; junction bases unmatched: 9. The CDR3 spells CASSRTGPTTPLHF. The CDR3 DNA sequence: TGTGCCAGCAGTAGGACAGGGCCCACTACACCCCTCCACTTT.